These 5 T cell receptor beta chains share one sample of origin, sequenced in a study of patients and donors after allogeneic stem cell transplantation (TCRdb year 2020). The library was built by means of RT-PCR. TCRdb shows the sequencer as NextSeq 550. In-frame beta chains were kept once TCRdb had trimmed the public reads at Q25 with fastp and called clones with MiXCR. Each CDR3 protein gets just one entry, which takes the most common genes and DNA from the rows behind it. Present in this sample are fewer than 250,000 distinct CDR3 sequences, around an eighth of which were seen just once. Roughly 12% of the sample comes from the top ten. Sequenced sample: blood, either unsorted or a sorted T cell fraction (not recorded which). Source of these receptors: a human donor who was either an allogeneic HSCT recipient or a stem cell or donor lymphocyte infusion donor (not recorded which). It is not recorded whose cells these are; they may come from a transplant donor.

The CDR3 loop reads CASIKTSGGVLEQYF. CDR3 DNA: TGTGCCAGCATCAAGACTAGCGGGGGGGTCCTGGAGCAGTACTTC. The chain uses TRBV21-1 and TRBJ2-7; TRBD2, the table's D call, was not compared with the DNA. TRBV21-1 is reported as a pseudogene. The CDR3 length is 15 residues.

This rearrangement joins TRBV7-8 to TRBJ2-1; D assignment may be TRBD1 or TRBD2 (6 bases each). CDR3 length: 15 residues. The V end was cut by 8 bases, the J end by 5 bases, with 19 bases between. The germline V gene has CDR1 SGHVS and CDR2 FQNEAQ. The CDR3 spells CASAQGGKLNNEQFF. The CDR3 nucleotides are TGTGCCAGCGCACAAGGGGGGAAATTAAACAATGAGCAGTTCTTC. Using reference TRBV7-8 and TRBJ2-1 for the parts outside the CDR3, the full variable domain is GAGVSQSPRYKVAKRGQDVALRCDPISGHVSLFWYQQALGQGPEFLTYFQNEAQLDKSGLPSDRFFAERPEGSVSTLKIQRTQQEDSAVYLCASAQGGKLNNEQFFGPGTRLTVL.

The chain has TRBV4-3 and TRBJ2-5; 11 positions match TRBD1. Germline CDR1 reads LGHNA; CDR2 reads YSLEER. V lost 2 bases to trimming and J lost 10 bases; unmatched junction nucleotides: 6. This CDR3 has 14 residues. As DNA, the CDR3 is TGCGCCAGCAGCCAAACCGGGACAGGGGGGATCCAGTACTTC. It is translated as CASSQTGTGGIQYF.

The table lists this clonotype with many counts. The chain has TRBV20-1 and TRBJ2-1; D uncertain. V was clipped by 3 bases and J by 6 bases, with 18 bases between them. The CDR3 consists of 15 residues. Germline-derived CDR1 and CDR2 are DFQATT and SNEGSKA (reference sequence). The CDR3 region has the DNA TGCAGTGCTAGTCCGTTCATCCTCCTGGGCAATGAGCAGTTCTTC. Encoded protein: CSASPFILLGNEQFF.

The V call is TRBV7-2, the J call TRBJ2-7; possible D gene TRBD2, 6 bases. The CDR3 has 15 amino acids. CDR1 SGHTA and CDR2 FQGNSA come from the germline V gene. V lost 4 bases and J lost 6, with 19 bases in between. The DNA of the CDR3 is TGTGCCAGCAGCTCCCAGACTAGGGTCGAGGCCGAGCAGTACTTC. Protein product: CASSSQTRVEAEQYF.